This TCR beta chain was found in a study of T cell changes during pregnancy in multiple sclerosis. The V segment lost 5 bases and the J segment 8 bases; nucleotides outside the gene matches: 8. The V gene's germline CDR1 is LNHDA and CDR2 SQIVND (reference sequence). The CDR3 contains 15 residues. Using immunoSEQ multiplex PCR, the repertoire was profiled, and TCRdb retains in-frame clones only, with some absent. The top ten hold around 8.2% of the sample, which has some 29,000 clones, over 80% seen once. The genes are TRBV19 and TRBJ2-1; 11 positions match TRBD2. Source: CD8+ T cells from peripheral blood mononuclear cells, taken before pregnancy. The source of this sequence is a female donor with multiple sclerosis, enrolled in a pregnancy study. The CDR3: CASSWASGGQDEQFF. The CDR3 nucleotides are TGTGCCAGTAGTTGGGCTAGCGGGGGGCAGGATGAGCAGTTCTTC. The variable domain in full, completed from reference TRBV19 and TRBJ2-1, reads DGGITQSPKYLFRKEGQNVTLSCEQNLNHDAMYWYRQDPGQGLRLIYYSQIVNDFQKGDIAEGYSVSREKKESFPLTVTSAQKNPTAFYLCASSWASGGQDEQFFGPGTRLTVL.